A single sample is the source of the 8 T cell receptor beta chains below, sequenced in a study of graft-versus-host responses after intestinal transplantation. Assay used: immunoSEQ multiplex PCR; TCRdb lists only in-frame clones, some missing. The repertoire holds around 99,000 clones, with around 93% as singletons. What these receptors recognize is not known. The sequencing here drew on unstimulated CD8+ T cells sorted from spleen or lymph node cells, taken before intestinal transplant. These receptors were taken from a human donor who received an intestinal transplant.

J is TRBJ2-3 and V is TRBV19; perhaps TRBD2 as D (6 bases). The CDR3 runs 17 residues. V dropped 6 bases and J dropped 3 bases, with 22 bases sitting between them. Germline CDR1 and CDR2: LNHDA and SQIVND (reference sequence). CDR3 sequence (DNA): TGTGCCAGTAGCTACACCCTAAGGGTAGCGGCGACAGATACGCAGTATTTT. Protein sequence: CASSYTLRVAATDTQYF.

The chain uses TRBV27 and TRBJ2-3; a possible D gene is TRBD2 (5 bases). Trimming removed 1 base at V and 1 base at J, with 6 bases between. CDR1 and CDR2 from the germline V gene are MNHEY and SMNVEV (reference sequence). The length of the CDR3 is 14 residues. The CDR3 region is CASSLFGGTDTQYF. CDR3 nucleotide sequence: TGTGCCAGCAGTTTATTCGGGGGCACAGATACGCAGTATTTT.

The chain recombines TRBV7-8 with TRBJ1-5; the match to TRBD1 covers 11 bases. In germline, CDR1 is SGHVS, CDR2 FQNEAQ. Losses at the gene ends were 5 bases for V and 5 bases for J; bases not matched to a gene: 8. The CDR3 contains 16 residues. Here the CDR3 DNA reads TGTGCCAGCAGCCCCGGGACAGGGGGTGTCGATCAGCCCCAGCATTTT. Encoded protein: CASSPGTGGVDQPQHF.

This rearrangement joins TRBV19 to TRBJ1-2; 9 bases fit TRBD1. Germline CDR1 LNHDA, CDR2 SQIVND (reference sequence). The J segment lost 7 bases and the V segment lost 10 bases, leaving 10 bases of the junction unmatched. The CDR3 extends over 13 amino acids. In nucleotides, the CDR3 is TGTGCCACCGGACCCGGGACAGGGAGTGGCTACACCTTC. Translated: CATGPGTGSGYTF.

This chain uses TRBV5-1 with TRBJ1-4; no firm D call. The germline V gene has CDR1 SGHRS and CDR2 YFSETQ. CDR3 length equals 14 residues. The germline V and J ends were trimmed by 2 bases and 8 bases, with 13 bases remaining between them. CDR3 nucleotides: TGCGCCAGCAGCTTTGAGGGAATTGGAGAAAAACTGTTTTTT. Translating it yields CASSFEGIGEKLFF.

V and J are TRBV27 and TRBJ2-7; TRBD1 is a possible D gene (6 bases). V lost 2 bases and J lost 2, with 13 bases in between. Germline CDR1 and CDR2: MNHEY and SMNVEV (reference sequence). The CDR3 is 15 amino acids. The CDR3 protein is CASSLKDSRTYEQYF. The CDR3, as DNA: TGTGCCAGCAGTTTAAAGGACAGCAGAACCTACGAGCAGTACTTC.

V gene TRBV19 combines with J gene TRBJ2-2; 13 bases line up with TRBD2. The germline CDR1 and CDR2 sequences are LNHDA and SQIVND (reference sequence). The CDR3 spans 16 residues. After removal of 6 bases from V and 3 bases from J, the junction contained 4 bases not matched to a gene. CDR3 sequence (DNA): TGTGCCAGTAGATTACTAGCGGGGGGGTACACCGGGGAGCTGTTTTTT. This gives the protein CASRLLAGGYTGELFF.

This clone was detected only a few times. This sequence joins TRBV7-2 and TRBJ2-3; weak D call: TRBD1 (5 bases). The CDR3 extends over 13 amino acids. V was cut by 2 bases and J by 3 bases, with 6 bases left in between. Germline V gene lookup returns CDR1 SGHTA and CDR2 FQGNSA. This CDR3 reads CASSLQGTDTQYF. CDR3 coding DNA: TGTGCCAGCAGCTTACAGGGAACAGATACGCAGTATTTT.